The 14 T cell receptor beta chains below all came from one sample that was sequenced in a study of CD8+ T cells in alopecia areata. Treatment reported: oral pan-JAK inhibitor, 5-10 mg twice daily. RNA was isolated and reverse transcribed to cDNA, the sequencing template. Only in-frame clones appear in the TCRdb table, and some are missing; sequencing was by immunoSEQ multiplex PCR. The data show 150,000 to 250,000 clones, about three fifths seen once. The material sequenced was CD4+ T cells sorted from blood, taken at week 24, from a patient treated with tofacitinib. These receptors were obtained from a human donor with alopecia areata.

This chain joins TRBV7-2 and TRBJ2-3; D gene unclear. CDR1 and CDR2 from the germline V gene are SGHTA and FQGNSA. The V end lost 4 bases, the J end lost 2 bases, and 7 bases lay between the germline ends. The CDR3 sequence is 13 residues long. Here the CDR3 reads CASSSGPTDTQYF. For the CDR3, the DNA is TGTGCCAGCAGCTCGGGCCCCACAGATACGCAGTATTTT.

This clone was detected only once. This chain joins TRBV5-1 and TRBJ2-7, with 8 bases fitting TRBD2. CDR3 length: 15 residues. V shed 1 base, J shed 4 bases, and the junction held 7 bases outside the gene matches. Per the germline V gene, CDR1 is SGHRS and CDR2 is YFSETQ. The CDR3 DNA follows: TGCGCCAGCAGCTTGAAAGGAGCGGGGGTGTACGAGCAGTACTTC. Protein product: CASSLKGAGVYEQYF.

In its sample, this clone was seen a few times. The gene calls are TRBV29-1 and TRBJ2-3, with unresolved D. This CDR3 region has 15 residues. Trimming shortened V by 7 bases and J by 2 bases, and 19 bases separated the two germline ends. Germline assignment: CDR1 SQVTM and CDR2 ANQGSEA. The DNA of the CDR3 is TGCAGCGCCTCGGGTGGATATCAGACCACAGATACGCAGTATTTT. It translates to CSASGGYQTTDTQYF.

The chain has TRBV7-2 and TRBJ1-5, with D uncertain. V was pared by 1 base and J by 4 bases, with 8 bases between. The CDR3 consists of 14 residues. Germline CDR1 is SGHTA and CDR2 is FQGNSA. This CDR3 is CASSLVGENQPQHF. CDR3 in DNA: TGTGCCAGCAGCTTAGTGGGTGAGAATCAGCCCCAGCATTTT.

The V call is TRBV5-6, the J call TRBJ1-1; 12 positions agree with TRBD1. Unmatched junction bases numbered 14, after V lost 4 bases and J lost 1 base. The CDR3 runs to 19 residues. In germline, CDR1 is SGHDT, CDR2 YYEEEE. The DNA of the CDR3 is TGTGCCAGCAGCCCCCCTTGGGACAGGGGGCGCCTCAGGAACACTGAAGCTTTCTTT. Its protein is CASSPPWDRGRLRNTEAFF.

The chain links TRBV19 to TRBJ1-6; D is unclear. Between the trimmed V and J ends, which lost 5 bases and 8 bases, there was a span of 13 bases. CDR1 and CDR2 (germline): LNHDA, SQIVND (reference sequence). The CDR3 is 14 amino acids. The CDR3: CASSPLAEDSPLHF. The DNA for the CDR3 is TGTGCCAGTAGTCCGCTAGCCGAGGATTCACCCCTCCACTTT.

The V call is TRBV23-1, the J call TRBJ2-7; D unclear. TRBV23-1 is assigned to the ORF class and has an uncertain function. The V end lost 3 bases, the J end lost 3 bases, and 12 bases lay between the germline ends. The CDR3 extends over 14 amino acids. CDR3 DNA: TGCGCCAGCAGTCACATTCCTTACAGCTACGAGCAGTACTTC. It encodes CASSHIPYSYEQYF.

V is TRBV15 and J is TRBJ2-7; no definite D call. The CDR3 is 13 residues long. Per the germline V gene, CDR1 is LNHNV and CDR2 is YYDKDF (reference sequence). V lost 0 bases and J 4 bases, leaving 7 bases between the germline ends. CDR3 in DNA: TGTGCCACCAGCAGAGATCTAGGTTACGAGCAGTACTTC. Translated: CATSRDLGYEQYF.

As DNA, the CDR3 is TGTGCCAGCAGGACACCGCCTTACGAGCAGTACTTC. This codes for CASRTPPYEQYF. The chain links TRBV6-1 to TRBJ2-7, with D uncertain. V was shortened by 6 bases and J by 4 bases, with 10 bases between the two germline ends. This CDR3 has 12 residues. Germline values: CDR1 MNHNS, CDR2 SASEGT.

CDR3 sequence reads: CASSSSGGTGELFF. Here the CDR3 DNA reads TGTGCCAGCAGCTCCTCCGGGGGCACCGGGGAGCTGTTTTTT. V gene TRBV11-2 combines with J gene TRBJ2-2; weak D call: TRBD2 (6 bases). This CDR3 spans 14 amino acids. Trimming took off 4 bases at V and 4 bases at J, with 10 bases between the two ends. Per germline, CDR1 SGHAT and CDR2 FQNNGV.

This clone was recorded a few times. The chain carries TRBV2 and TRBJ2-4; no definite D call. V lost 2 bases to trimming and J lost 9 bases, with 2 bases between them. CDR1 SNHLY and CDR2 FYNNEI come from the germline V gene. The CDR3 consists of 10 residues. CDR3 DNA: TGTGCCAGCAGTGAAACCATTCAGTACTTC. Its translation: CASSETIQYF.

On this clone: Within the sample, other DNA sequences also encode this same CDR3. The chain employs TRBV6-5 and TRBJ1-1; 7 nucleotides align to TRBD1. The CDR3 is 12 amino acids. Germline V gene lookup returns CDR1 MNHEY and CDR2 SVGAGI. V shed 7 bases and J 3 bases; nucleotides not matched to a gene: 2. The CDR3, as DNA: TGTGCCAGCACCCAGGGGGACACTGAAGCTTTCTTT. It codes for CASTQGDTEAFF.

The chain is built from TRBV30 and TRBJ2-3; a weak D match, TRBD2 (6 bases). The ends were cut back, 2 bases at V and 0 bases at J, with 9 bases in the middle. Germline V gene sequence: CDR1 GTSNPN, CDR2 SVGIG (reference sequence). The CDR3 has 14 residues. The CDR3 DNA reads TGTGCCTGGAGTCTAGCGCCGAGCACAGATACGCAGTATTTT. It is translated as CAWSLAPSTDTQYF.

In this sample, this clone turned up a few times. The CDR3 sequence: CAWSVGTYGYTF. The CDR3 nucleotides are TGTGCCTGGAGTGTAGGGACCTATGGCTACACCTTC. The rearrangement uses TRBV30 and TRBJ1-2; D is perhaps TRBD1 (5 bases). The CDR3 sequence is 12 residues long. The germline V and J ends were trimmed by 0 bases and 4 bases, with 6 bases remaining between them. Germline loops: CDR1 GTSNPN, CDR2 SVGIG (reference sequence).